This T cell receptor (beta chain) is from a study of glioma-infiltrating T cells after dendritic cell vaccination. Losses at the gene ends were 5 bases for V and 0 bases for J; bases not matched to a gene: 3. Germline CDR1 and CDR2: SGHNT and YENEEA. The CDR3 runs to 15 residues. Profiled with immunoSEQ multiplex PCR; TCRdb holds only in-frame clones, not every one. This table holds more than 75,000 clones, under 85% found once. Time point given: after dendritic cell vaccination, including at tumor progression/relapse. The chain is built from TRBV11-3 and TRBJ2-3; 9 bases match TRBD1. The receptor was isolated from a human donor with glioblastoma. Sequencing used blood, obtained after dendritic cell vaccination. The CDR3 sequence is CASSPGTGSTDTQYF. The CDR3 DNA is TGTGCCAGCAGCCCCGGGACAGGGAGCACAGATACGCAGTATTTT.